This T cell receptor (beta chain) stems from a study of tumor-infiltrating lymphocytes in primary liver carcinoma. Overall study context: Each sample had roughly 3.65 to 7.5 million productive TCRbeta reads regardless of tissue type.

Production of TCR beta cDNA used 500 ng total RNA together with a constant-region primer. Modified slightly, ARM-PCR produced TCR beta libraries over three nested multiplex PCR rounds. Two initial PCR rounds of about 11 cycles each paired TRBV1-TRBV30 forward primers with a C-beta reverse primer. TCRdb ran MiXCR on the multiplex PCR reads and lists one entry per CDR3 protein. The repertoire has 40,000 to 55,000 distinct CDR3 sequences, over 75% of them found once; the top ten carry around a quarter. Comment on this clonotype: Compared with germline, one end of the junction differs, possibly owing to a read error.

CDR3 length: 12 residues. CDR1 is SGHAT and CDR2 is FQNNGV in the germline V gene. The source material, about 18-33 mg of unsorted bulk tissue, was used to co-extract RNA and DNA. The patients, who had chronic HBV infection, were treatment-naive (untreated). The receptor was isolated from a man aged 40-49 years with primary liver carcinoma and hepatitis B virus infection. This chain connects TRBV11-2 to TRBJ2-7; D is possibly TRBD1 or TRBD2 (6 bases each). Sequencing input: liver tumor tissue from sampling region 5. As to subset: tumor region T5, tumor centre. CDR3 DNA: TGTGATAGCAGTCCCGGGGGCTACGAACAGTACTTC. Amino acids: CDSSPGGYEQYF.